This T cell receptor beta chain was documented in a study of cytomegalovirus exposure and HLA in healthy donors. PCR primers comprised 60 Vbeta and 13 Jbeta primers. Sequenced by immunoSEQ multiplex PCR; TCRdb stores in-frame clones only, minus some. The repertoire has fewer than 200,000 clones, around 76% of them found once; the top ten carry roughly 1.6%. Germline V gives CDR1 GTSNPN, CDR2 SVGIG (reference sequence). CDR3 length: 15 amino acids. Trimming took 2 bases from V and 5 from J; bases not matched to a gene: 6. Study conclusions and caveats: A later look showed TCR association rates differing by HLA locus, highest for DRB1 and lowest for HLA-C.

Worth noting for this clone: Antigen: not known.

The rearrangement joins TRBV30 to TRBJ1-4; 9 nucleotides match TRBD1. This clonotype was sampled from a girl aged 5-17 years in good health and CMV-seropositive. The specimen was PBMCs. This CDR3 is CAWSLTGGANEKLFF. As DNA, the CDR3 is TGTGCCTGGAGTTTGACAGGGGGGGCCAATGAAAAACTGTTTTTT.